These 18 T cell receptor beta chains share one sample of origin, sequenced in a study of chemoradiotherapy in HPV16-positive cancers. The protocol was immunoSEQ multiplex PCR, while the TCRdb copy is restricted to in-frame clones and leaves out a portion. This table holds approximately 4,000 clones, approximately 93% found once. The sample consisted of tumor tissue, taken from a patient who underwent chemoradiotherapy. The receptors were sampled from a human donor with HPV-associated anogenital cancer.

V and J are TRBV27 and TRBJ2-3; D remains ambiguous. The CDR3 covers 16 residues. Trimming pared 2 bases from V and 1 base from J, leaving 13 bases between. The germline gives CDR1 MNHEY, CDR2 SMNVEV (reference sequence). In DNA form, the CDR3 reads TGTGCCAGCAGTTTAATGCCGGGCGGCGGCACAGATACGCAGTATTTT. As protein: CASSLMPGGGTDTQYF.

The gene calls are TRBV28 and TRBJ2-3, with a tentative D call TRBD1 (6 bases). Trimming removed 2 bases from V and 0 bases from J, with 15 bases in between. The germline V gene has CDR1 MDHEN and CDR2 SYDVKM. The CDR3 length is 17 residues. The chain's CDR3 is CASSLPPHRASTDTQYF. CDR3 DNA sequence: TGTGCCAGCAGTTTACCCCCTCACAGGGCTAGCACAGATACGCAGTATTTT.

The chain couples TRBV18 to TRBJ1-1; 9 bases line up with TRBD1. V was clipped by 3 bases and J by 12 bases; unmatched bases: 8. The length of the CDR3 is 13 residues. Germline CDR1 and CDR2: KGHSH and LQKENI. The CDR3 coding sequence is TGTGCCAGCTCACCGCTCTCAGGACAGGGGTCTTTCTTT. This sequence encodes CASSPLSGQGSFF.

This chain links TRBV7-2 with TRBJ1-1, with a tentative D call TRBD1 (5 bases). Trimming left V 2 bases short and J 2 bases short, with 9 bases between. Germline V gene lookup returns CDR1 SGHTA and CDR2 FQGNSA. The CDR3 consists of 14 residues. The CDR3 loop is CASSLQGFNTEAFF. The CDR3, as DNA: TGTGCCAGCAGCTTACAGGGATTTAACACTGAAGCTTTCTTT. Looking up the rest from reference TRBV7-2 and TRBJ1-1 gives the full variable domain: GAGVSQSPSNKVTEKGKDVELRCDPISGHTALYWYRQSLGQGLEFLIYFQGNSAPDKSGLPSDRFSAERTGGSVSTLTIQRTQQEDSAVYLCASSLQGFNTEAFFGQGTRLTVV.

To note about this clone: One end of the junction varies from germline; a read error may be responsible. The chain's CDR3 is CASSLAREDRQFF. In DNA, the CDR3 is TGTGCTAGCAGCTTAGCGCGGGAGGACCGGCAGTTCTTC. The chain combines TRBV7-7 with TRBJ2-1; 8 bases agree with TRBD2. Germline V lookup: CDR1 SSHAT, CDR2 FNYEAQ (reference sequence). This CDR3 is 13 amino acids long.

The V call is TRBV18, the J call TRBJ2-7; 9 bases are shared with TRBD2. The J segment lost 6 bases and the V segment lost 5 bases, leaving 8 bases of the junction unmatched. CDR1 KGHSH and CDR2 LQKENI come from the germline V gene. There are 14 residues in the CDR3. The CDR3 reads CASSSAAGGREQYF. For the CDR3, the DNA is TGTGCCAGCTCATCCGCGGCGGGAGGGCGCGAGCAGTACTTC.

The chain employs TRBV7-8 and TRBJ2-2, with 8 bases aligning to TRBD1. There are 15 residues in the CDR3. The germline gives CDR1 SGHVS, CDR2 FQNEAQ. V lost 5 bases to trimming and J lost 8 bases; unmatched junction nucleotides: 10. CDR3 in DNA: TGTGCCAGCAGCAGGAACGACAGGGGCGGAGGGGAGCTGTTTTTT. It translates to CASSRNDRGGGELFF.

The V and J genes are TRBV2 and TRBJ1-2, with TRBD1 matching 9 bases. The CDR3 is 13 residues long. After removal of 10 bases from V and 5 bases from J, the junction contained 8 bases not matched to a gene. Germline CDR1 and CDR2: SNHLY and FYNNEI. The CDR3 region has the DNA TGTGCCAACGCGGGACAGGGTGTTTATGGCTACACCTTC. Translating gives CANAGQGVYGYTF.

This clone was detected once. This CDR3 reads CATSRDPAPTGNTIYF. CDR3 DNA sequence: TGTGCCACCAGCAGAGATCCGGCCCCCACTGGAAACACCATATATTTT. V usage is TRBV15 and J usage is TRBJ1-3; the D is unclear. CDR3 length: 16 amino acids. V was shortened by 0 bases and J by 2 bases, with 11 bases between the two germline ends. Germline assignment: CDR1 LNHNV and CDR2 YYDKDF (reference sequence).

V gene TRBV6-1 combines with J gene TRBJ2-5; 7 bases are a match to TRBD1. V was pared by 5 bases and J by 4 bases, with 7 bases of the junction left unmatched. The CDR3 runs to 14 residues. Germline loops: CDR1 MNHNS, CDR2 SASEGT. CDR3 sequence reads: CASSTLQGTETQYF. DNA of the CDR3: TGTGCCAGCAGTACGTTACAGGGGACAGAGACCCAGTACTTC.

The chain has TRBV28 and TRBJ1-1; D uncertain. The V end lost 3 bases, the J end lost 5 bases, and 13 bases lay between the germline ends. The CDR3 loop spans 14 amino acids. Germline V gene lookup returns CDR1 MDHEN and CDR2 SYDVKM. The CDR3 DNA follows: TGTGCCAGCAGTTTCTCGGGCCAGAGGACTGAAGCTTTCTTT. This translates into CASSFSGQRTEAFF. The full variable domain, its missing parts supplied by reference TRBV28 and TRBJ1-1, is DVKVTQSSRYLVKRTGEKVFLECVQDMDHENMFWYRQDPGLGLRLIYFSYDVKMKEKGDIPEGYSVSREKKERFSLILESASTNQTSMYLCASSFSGQRTEAFFGQGTRLTVV.

V is TRBV6-5 and J is TRBJ1-2; 7 positions agree with TRBD1. The germline CDR1 and CDR2 sequences are MNHEY and SVGAGI. The CDR3 covers 14 residues. After removal of 2 bases from V and 8 bases from J, the junction contained 8 bases not matched to a gene. CDR3 coding DNA: TGTGCCAGCAGTTACATTGGACAGGCGGGGGGCTACACCTTC. Protein product: CASSYIGQAGGYTF.

The sample holds one count of this clone. V and J are TRBV4-3 and TRBJ2-1; 9 bases are a match to TRBD2. V lost 0 bases, J lost 7 bases, and 7 bases stayed unmatched. The germline V gene encodes CDR1 LGHNA and CDR2 YSLEER. The CDR3 runs 16 residues. The CDR3 bases are TGCGCCAGCAGCCAAGATTGGCGGGGGGGATATAATGAGCAGTTCTTC. This sequence encodes CASSQDWRGGYNEQFF.

The J gene is TRBJ1-2, the V gene TRBV7-9; no reliable D call. This CDR3 has 11 residues. V shed 1 base and J shed 7 bases, with 4 bases lying between them. Germline V gene lookup returns CDR1 SEHNR and CDR2 FQNEAQ (reference sequence). The CDR3: CASSLGLGYTF. In nucleotides, the CDR3 is TGTGCCAGCAGCTTAGGCCTTGGCTACACCTTC.

The chain couples TRBV2 to TRBJ1-3; D unclear. The V end lost 4 bases, the J end lost 0 bases, and 7 bases lay between the germline ends. The CDR3 has 14 amino acids. Germline V lookup: CDR1 SNHLY, CDR2 FYNNEI. CDR3 nucleotide sequence: TGTGCCAGCAGTGGTGGAGCCTCTGGAAACACCATATATTTT. It specifies CASSGGASGNTIYF.

The rearrangement joins TRBV5-1 to TRBJ2-2, with 10 bases fitting TRBD2. The length of the CDR3 is 15 residues. Germline V gene sequence: CDR1 SGHRS, CDR2 YFSETQ. The junction had 7 bases not matched to a gene; V was cut back by 4 bases and J by 7 bases. The CDR3 is CASSKGTSDSGELFF. The DNA of the CDR3 is TGCGCCAGCAGCAAAGGGACTAGCGATAGCGGGGAGCTGTTTTTT.

The chain employs TRBV11-3 and TRBJ1-1; D call uncertain. Germline V gene lookup returns CDR1 SGHNT and CDR2 YENEEA. The CDR3 spans 13 residues. The germline V and J ends were trimmed by 5 bases and 3 bases, with 10 bases remaining between them. The CDR3 spells CASSQRPHTEAFF. The DNA of the CDR3 is TGTGCCAGCAGCCAGAGGCCTCACACTGAAGCTTTCTTT. Combining the CDR3 with reference TRBV11-3 and TRBJ1-1 gives the whole variable domain EAGVVQSPRYKIIEKKQPVAFWCNPISGHNTLYWYLQNLGQGPELLIRYENEEAVDDSQLPKDRFSAERLKGVDSTLKIQPAELGDSAVYLCASSQRPHTEAFFGQGTRLTVV.

The J gene is TRBJ2-1, the V gene TRBV6-4; 8 bases map to TRBD2. CDR3 length: 13 amino acids. Germline lookup yields CDR1 MRHNA and CDR2 SNTAGT. J lost 14 bases, V lost 4 bases, and 10 bases had no gene match. CDR3 sequence (DNA): TGTGCCAGCAGTGTTGGGACTAGATCGTACAAGTTCTTC. This gives the protein CASSVGTRSYKFF.